The clone carrying this T cell receptor (beta chain) has ten or more counts. J lost 2 bases, V lost 5 bases, and 8 bases had no gene match. The CDR3 spans 15 residues. CDR1 and CDR2 (germline): SGHVS, FQNEAQ. This sample is drawn from a study of early T cells in non-severe SARS-CoV-2 infection. Whole-study context: RNA in bulk from unsorted whole blood was sequenced, and chains were unpaired.

Separate cDNA molecules each had unique molecular identifiers attached to them. TCRdb analysed the 5' RACE reads with MiXCR anew, one entry per CDR3 protein. This table has tens of thousands of distinct CDR3 sequences, 7.1% appearing once. The sequence derives from an adult who was a healthcare worker with PCR-confirmed SARS-CoV-2 infection or an uninfected control (not recorded which). The chain links TRBV7-8 to TRBJ2-7, with TRBD2 matching 8 bases. The sequenced sample consisted of whole blood. The CDR3 DNA is TGTGCCAGCAGCGAACGGGGGGGCCGGACCTACGAGCAGTACTTC. This encodes CASSERGGRTYEQYF.